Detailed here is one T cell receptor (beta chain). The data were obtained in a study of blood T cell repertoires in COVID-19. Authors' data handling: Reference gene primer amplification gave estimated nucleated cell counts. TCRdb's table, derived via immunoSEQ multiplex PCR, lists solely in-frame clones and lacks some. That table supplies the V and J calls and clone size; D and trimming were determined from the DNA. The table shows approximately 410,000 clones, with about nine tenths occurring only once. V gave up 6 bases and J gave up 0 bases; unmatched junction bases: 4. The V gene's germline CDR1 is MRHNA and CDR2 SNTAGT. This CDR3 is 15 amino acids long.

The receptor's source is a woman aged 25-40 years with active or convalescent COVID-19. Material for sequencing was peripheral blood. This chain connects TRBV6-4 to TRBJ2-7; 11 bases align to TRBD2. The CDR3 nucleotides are TGTGCCAGCAGAGACCTAGCGGGGGGCTCCTACGAGCAGTACTTC. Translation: CASRDLAGGSYEQYF.